This T cell receptor (beta chain) was sequenced during a study of OX40 agonist ivuxolimab in advanced cancers. Study details: A male proportion of approximately 80% was recorded, with mean age about 60 years and range about 20 to 79.

As concerns this clone: Its target is unknown.

Assay used: immunoSEQ multiplex PCR; TCRdb lists only in-frame clones, some missing. Of just under 65,000 clones in the sample, 70% to 90% were seen once. The J segment lost 3 bases and the V segment lost 6 bases, leaving 7 bases of the junction unmatched. This CDR3 has 14 residues. CDR1 and CDR2 from the germline V gene are MNHNY and SVGAGI (reference sequence). Study-level results: At 0.1 to 3.0 mg/kg and by week 6, CD4+ and CD8+ T cells in the blood had expanded clonally. In the 0.1-3.0 mg/kg groups, partial responders showed among the lowest expansion.

The specimen comprised CD4+ or CD8+ T cells sorted from blood, sampled in a trial of the OX40 agonist ivuxolimab. This sequence was found in an adult with an advanced solid tumor such as melanoma, head and neck, liver or kidney cancer. The genes are TRBV6-6 and TRBJ2-7; 8 bases fit TRBD1. The CDR3 loop is CASRRDRTYYEQYF. CDR3 nucleotide sequence: TGTGCCAGCAGACGGGACAGGACTTACTACGAGCAGTACTTC.